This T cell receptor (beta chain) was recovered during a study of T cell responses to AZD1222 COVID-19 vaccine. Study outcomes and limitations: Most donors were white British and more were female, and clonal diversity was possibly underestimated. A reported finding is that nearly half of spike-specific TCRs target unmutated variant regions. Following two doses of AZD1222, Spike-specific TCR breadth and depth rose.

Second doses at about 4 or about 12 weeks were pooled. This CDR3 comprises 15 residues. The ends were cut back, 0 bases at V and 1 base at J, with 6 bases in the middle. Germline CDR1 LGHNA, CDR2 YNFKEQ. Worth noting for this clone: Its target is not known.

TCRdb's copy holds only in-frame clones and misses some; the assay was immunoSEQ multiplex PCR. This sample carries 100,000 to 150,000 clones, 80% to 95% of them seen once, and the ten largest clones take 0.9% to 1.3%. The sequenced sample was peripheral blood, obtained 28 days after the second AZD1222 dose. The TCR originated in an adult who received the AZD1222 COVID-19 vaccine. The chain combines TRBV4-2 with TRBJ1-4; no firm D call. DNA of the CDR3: TGTGCCAGCAGCCAAGATCCAAGAACTAATGAAAAACTGTTTTTT. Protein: CASSQDPRTNEKLFF.